The clone carrying this T cell receptor (beta chain) was counted a few times. Its matching antigen is unknown. These data belong to a study of cytomegalovirus exposure and HLA in healthy donors. Regarding the study as a whole: Some public TCRs appeared in many individuals, while most sequences were rare.

The PCR contained 60 Vbeta and 13 Jbeta primers. Produced via immunoSEQ multiplex PCR; TCRdb's table is partial and in-frame only. The sample has 120,000 or so clones, approximately 17% seen once. The J segment lost 10 bases and the V segment lost 6 bases, leaving 8 bases of the junction unmatched. Germline CDR1 is MNHEY and CDR2 is SVGAGI. The CDR3 covers 13 residues. The specimen sequenced was PBMCs. The source of this sequence is a female donor in good health and CMV-seropositive. This sequence joins TRBV6-5 and TRBJ1-5; the match to TRBD1 covers 8 bases. CDR3 coding DNA: TGTGCCAGCAGCCGCGGACAGGGCAGACCCCAGCATTTT. This encodes CASSRGQGRPQHF.